The 21 T cell receptor beta chains below all came from one sample that was sequenced in a study of radiation and T cells in renal cell carcinoma. TCRdb keeps only in-frame clones here, not all; method: immunoSEQ multiplex PCR. The sample has more than 95,000 clones; about 81% are singletons. Specified time point: blood 2 weeks post-SBRT. As for treatment: 15 Gy SBRT to primary tumor, nephrectomy 4 weeks later. The sample was blood, taken from a patient whose treatment included radiotherapy and nephrectomy. The receptors come from a man aged 50 to 60 with renal cell carcinoma.

The genes are TRBV28 and TRBJ1-5, with D possibly matching TRBD1 (6 bases). V dropped 5 bases and J dropped 7 bases, with 15 bases sitting between them. The germline V gene has CDR1 MDHEN and CDR2 SYDVKM. The CDR3 extends over 14 amino acids. CDR3 residues: CASSPDRIGQPQHF. The DNA for the CDR3 is TGTGCCAGCAGTCCGGACAGAATCGGGCAGCCCCAGCATTTT.

The chain couples TRBV6-1 to TRBJ2-1; D unresolved. The CDR3 spans 13 residues. Trimming took off 3 bases at V and 13 bases at J, with 16 bases between the two ends. Per the germline V gene, CDR1 is MNHNS and CDR2 is SASEGT. As DNA, the CDR3 is TGTGCCAGCAGTGATGCTCGTAGAGGTCGACAGTTCTTC. Amino acids: CASSDARRGRQFF.

V is TRBV27 and J is TRBJ1-2; 9 bases agree with TRBD1. V gave up 5 bases and J gave up 5 bases; unmatched junction bases: 15. The length of the CDR3 is 17 residues. Germline values: CDR1 MNHEY, CDR2 SMNVEV (reference sequence). CDR3 sequence (DNA): TGTGCCAGCAGTCCGGACAGGGGTGCCGGCTCGTTATATGGCTACACCTTC. This encodes CASSPDRGAGSLYGYTF.

The chain combines TRBV7-8 with TRBJ1-4; D possibly corresponds to TRBD1 (5 bases). Trimming removed 0 bases from V and 7 bases from J, with 12 bases in between. The CDR3 totals 15 residues. Germline loops: CDR1 SGHVS, CDR2 FQNEAQ. The CDR3 here is CASSLAMGESEKLFF. The CDR3 region has the DNA TGTGCCAGCAGCTTAGCGATGGGGGAAAGTGAAAAACTGTTTTTT.

The chain couples TRBV9 to TRBJ2-5; TRBD2 is a possible D gene (5 bases). The V end was cut by 4 bases, the J end by 5 bases, with 24 bases between. The CDR3 length is 17 residues. Germline V CDR1 and CDR2: SGDLS, YYNGEE. Here the CDR3 reads CASSPGGGMGLGETQYF. CDR3 DNA sequence: TGTGCCAGCAGCCCCGGTGGAGGTATGGGATTAGGGGAGACCCAGTACTTC.

This chain joins TRBV6-5 and TRBJ1-5, with D perhaps matching TRBD1 (6 bases). The CDR3 totals 14 residues. In germline, CDR1 is MNHEY, CDR2 SVGAGI. V lost 5 bases and J lost 4, with 12 bases in between. The CDR3 nucleotides read TGTGCCAGCAGTCCCGGACAGCTTAATCAGCCCCAGCATTTT. As protein: CASSPGQLNQPQHF.

The chain uses TRBV5-1 and TRBJ2-2; D unresolved. There are 14 residues in the CDR3. The V gene lost 1 base and the J gene lost 5 bases, with 9 bases spanning the gap. CDR1 SGHRS and CDR2 YFSETQ come from the germline V gene. The CDR3 DNA is TGCGCCAGCAGCTTGTTGCAAGGGACCGGGGAGCTGTTTTTT. Amino acids: CASSLLQGTGELFF.

The gene calls are TRBV19 and TRBJ2-7, with 9 nucleotides matching TRBD1. The CDR3 totals 13 residues. Per the germline V gene, CDR1 is LNHDA and CDR2 is SQIVND (reference sequence). The ends lost 7 bases at V and 7 bases at J; junction bases unmatched: 8. The CDR3: CASTGQGLWEQYF. Here the CDR3 DNA reads TGTGCCAGTACGGGACAGGGACTATGGGAGCAGTACTTC. Supplemented by reference TRBV19 and TRBJ2-7, the full variable domain reads DGGITQSPKYLFRKEGQNVTLSCEQNLNHDAMYWYRQDPGQGLRLIYYSQIVNDFQKGDIAEGYSVSREKKESFPLTVTSAQKNPTAFYLCASTGQGLWEQYFGPGTRLTVT.

V usage is TRBV4-2 and J usage is TRBJ2-3, with D uncertain. The CDR3 totals 15 residues. Trimming removed 0 bases at V and 0 bases at J, with 7 bases between. Germline assignment: CDR1 LGHNA and CDR2 YNFKEQ. DNA of the CDR3: TGTGCCAGCAGCCAAGAAGCCGGGAGCACAGATACGCAGTATTTT. Protein sequence: CASSQEAGSTDTQYF.

This clone was observed a single time. The chain is built from TRBV5-1 and TRBJ2-7, with D perhaps matching TRBD1 (6 bases). V shed 0 bases and J shed 4 bases, with 11 bases lying between them. Germline V gene lookup returns CDR1 SGHRS and CDR2 YFSETQ. The CDR3 length is 14 residues. Here the CDR3 DNA reads TGCGCCAGCAGCTTGGATGGCAGGGGTTACGAGCAGTACTTC. Protein product: CASSLDGRGYEQYF.

The J gene is TRBJ2-5, the V gene TRBV14, with unresolved D. The CDR3 is 11 amino acids. The V gene's germline CDR1 is SGHDN and CDR2 FVKESK. The V and J ends lost 3 bases and 5 bases respectively, with 4 bases between them. In DNA form, the CDR3 reads TGTGCCAGCAGCCACTATGAGACCCAGTACTTC. Residues: CASSHYETQYF.

The chain links TRBV19 to TRBJ1-2; possibly TRBD1 for D (5 bases). Germline CDR1 reads LNHDA; CDR2 reads SQIVND (reference sequence). The CDR3 has 14 amino acids. The V end lost 4 bases, the J end lost 3 bases, and 12 bases lay between the germline ends. The CDR3 spells CASSTWDGDYGYTF. DNA for the CDR3: TGTGCCAGTAGTACCTGGGACGGAGACTATGGCTACACCTTC.

The J gene is TRBJ1-4, the V gene TRBV6-5; 8 bases match TRBD1. Trimming took 0 bases from V and 4 from J; bases not matched to a gene: 1. Germline V gene data show CDR1 as MNHEY and CDR2 as SVGAGI. The CDR3 consists of 15 residues. The CDR3 sequence is CASSYSTGDNEKLFF. The CDR3, as DNA: TGTGCCAGCAGTTACTCGACAGGGGATAATGAAAAACTGTTTTTT.

This chain links TRBV9 with TRBJ2-5, with 9 bases identical to TRBD2. Trimming took 4 bases from V and 4 from J; bases not matched to a gene: 5. CDR3 length: 14 amino acids. Germline CDR1 SGDLS, CDR2 YYNGEE. Written as DNA, the CDR3 is TGTGCCAGCAGCTCGCGGGGGGGCGGAGAGACCCAGTACTTC. Translation gives CASSSRGGGETQYF.

V usage is TRBV7-2 and J usage is TRBJ2-1; 7 bases agree with TRBD1. V dropped 5 bases and J dropped 5; count of bases not matched to a gene: 6. The CDR3 covers 14 residues. The germline V gene has CDR1 SGHTA and CDR2 FQGNSA. CDR3 in amino acids: CASSRYRGHNEQFF. Written as DNA, the CDR3 is TGTGCCAGCAGCAGATACAGGGGCCACAATGAGCAGTTCTTC.

This clone was recorded only once. CDR3 in amino acids: CASSPRHTTNEKLFF. As DNA, the CDR3 is TGTGCCAGCAGCCCTAGGCACACAACTAATGAAAAACTGTTTTTT. This chain joins TRBV7-9 and TRBJ1-4; D is undetermined. V was trimmed by 5 bases and J by 0 bases, leaving 10 bases between them. The CDR3 is 15 residues long. Looked up from germline, CDR1 is SEHNR and CDR2 is FQNEAQ (reference sequence).

The V call is TRBV30, the J call TRBJ2-7; D is ambiguous. The CDR3 length is 12 residues. Trimming stripped 0 bases from V and 7 bases from J, with 10 bases between. CDR1 is GTSNPN and CDR2 is SVGIG in the germline V gene (reference sequence). The CDR3 coding sequence is TGTGCCTGGAGTGTTGTGGGAAGGGAGCAGTACTTC. It specifies CAWSVVGREQYF.

This clone was seen once. This chain joins TRBV27 and TRBJ2-2; D remains unclear. In germline, CDR1 is MNHEY, CDR2 SMNVEV (reference sequence). There are 13 residues in the CDR3. Trimming shortened V by 9 bases and J by 1 base, and 9 bases separated the two germline ends. The CDR3 loop is CASWSGNTGELFF. CDR3 nucleotides: TGTGCCAGTTGGTCCGGGAACACCGGGGAGCTGTTTTTT.

This clone was observed once. The V call is TRBV28, the J call TRBJ2-7; 11 bases line up with TRBD2. The germline CDR1 and CDR2 sequences are MDHEN and SYDVKM. This CDR3 region has 15 residues. V was pared by 3 bases and J by 0 bases, with 1 base of the junction left unmatched. CDR3 amino acids: CASSLTSGASYEQYF. CDR3 bases: TGTGCCAGCAGTTTGACTAGCGGGGCCTCCTACGAGCAGTACTTC.

This rearrangement joins TRBV6-1 to TRBJ1-2; 7 positions agree with TRBD1. CDR3 length: 15 amino acids. Germline V gene lookup returns CDR1 MNHNS and CDR2 SASEGT. J was trimmed by 1 base and V by 4 bases; bases with no gene match: 6. The CDR3 loop reads CASSGGRGHNYGYTF. As DNA, the CDR3 is TGTGCCAGCAGTGGCGGAAGGGGGCATAACTATGGCTACACCTTC.

The chain joins TRBV18 to TRBJ2-6; no firm D call. The CDR3 is 13 residues long. Germline V lookup: CDR1 KGHSH, CDR2 LQKENI. Trimming pared 3 bases from V and 8 bases from J, leaving 8 bases between. The CDR3 sequence: CASSPPSTNVLTF. CDR3 DNA: TGTGCCAGCTCACCCCCCTCGACCAACGTCCTGACTTTC. Complete variable domain (other parts from reference TRBV18 and TRBJ2-6): NAGVMQNPRHLVRRRGQEARLRCSPMKGHSHVYWYRQLPEEGLKFMVYLQKENIIDESGMPKERFSAEFPKEGPSILRIQQVVRGDSAAYFCASSPPSTNVLTFGAGSRLTVL.